This T cell receptor (beta chain) was captured in a study of technical replicates of blood from several donors. Germline V gives CDR1 SGHRS, CDR2 YFSETQ. This CDR3 has 14 residues. V lost 0 bases, J lost 3 bases, and 10 bases lay in between. The table came from immunoSEQ multiplex PCR; TCRdb's copy has only in-frame clones and leaves some out. The table has 100,000 or so clones, roughly 95% seen once. The rearrangement uses TRBV5-1 and TRBJ2-7; D call uncertain. The source is a human donor in good health. Sequenced input: T cells isolated from PBMCs. The CDR3 region is CASSLVQADYEQYF. The CDR3 DNA follows: TGCGCCAGCAGCTTGGTGCAGGCTGACTACGAGCAGTACTTC.